The clone carrying this TCR beta chain was seen more than once but under ten times. The antigen is undetermined. The sample originates from a study of shared clonotypes between healthy human individuals. General study results and limits: Shared clonotypes: 4.5% to 6% naive CD4, around 3.5% naive CD8, about 2.4% memory CD4, approximately 0.4% memory CD8. The four-donor shared clonotypes exceeded non-shared clonotypes in generation probability, with non-shared ones scoring lower.

The protocol was immunoSEQ multiplex PCR, while the TCRdb copy is restricted to in-frame clones and leaves out a portion. The sample lists about 2.5 million clones; 92% were seen once. Germline loops: CDR1 GTSNPN, CDR2 SVGIG (reference sequence). This CDR3 contains 14 residues. With V trimmed by 3 bases and J by 8 bases, 7 bases remained unmatched. This rearrangement joins TRBV30 to TRBJ1-4; TRBD1 matches at 9 bases. Source material: naive CD4+ T cells from PBMCs. Noted subset: CD45RA+ positively selected. The TCR was taken from a young man in good health. Some clones in this sample may be carry-over from other donors' samples. The CDR3 sequence is CAWSFGTGYEKLFF. DNA of the CDR3: TGTGCCTGGAGCTTCGGGACAGGGTACGAAAAACTGTTTTTT.